The source of this T cell receptor beta chain is a study of OX40 agonist ivuxolimab in advanced cancers. Study-level findings and limits: Among the least clonally expanded were partial responders at 0.1-3.0 mg/kg.

As for this clone: Its antigen remains unknown.

Here immunoSEQ multiplex PCR was the method, and the copy in TCRdb shows in-frame clones only, minus some. The sample shows around 37,000 clones, more than 80% of them seen only once. This CDR3 comprises 14 residues. The V and J ends lost 4 bases and 2 bases respectively, with 11 bases between them. Per the germline V gene, CDR1 is SGHKS and CDR2 is YYEKEE (reference sequence). This clonotype originated in an adult with an advanced solid tumor such as melanoma, head and neck, liver or kidney cancer. V usage is TRBV5-5 and J usage is TRBJ2-3; either TRBD1 or TRBD2 may fit D (5 bases each). This specimen was CD4+ or CD8+ T cells sorted from blood, taken in a trial of the OX40 agonist ivuxolimab. Written as DNA, the CDR3 is TGTGCCAGCAGCCTACGAGGGGCCACAGATACGCAGTATTTT. Translating it yields CASSLRGATDTQYF.